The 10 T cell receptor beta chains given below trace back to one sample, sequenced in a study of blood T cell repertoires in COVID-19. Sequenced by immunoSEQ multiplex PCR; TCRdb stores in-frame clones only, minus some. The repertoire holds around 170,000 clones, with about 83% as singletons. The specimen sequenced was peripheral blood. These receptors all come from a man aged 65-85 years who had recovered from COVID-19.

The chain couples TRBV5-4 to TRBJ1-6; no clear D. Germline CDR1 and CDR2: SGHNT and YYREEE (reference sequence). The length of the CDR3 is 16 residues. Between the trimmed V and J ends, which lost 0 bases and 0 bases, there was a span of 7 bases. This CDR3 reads CASSLVRSSYNSPLHF. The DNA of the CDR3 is TGTGCCAGCAGCTTGGTGCGGAGCTCCTATAATTCACCCCTCCACTTT. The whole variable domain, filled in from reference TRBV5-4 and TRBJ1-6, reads ETGVTQSPTHLIKTRGQQVTLRCSSQSGHNTVSWYQQALGQGPQFIFQYYREEENGRGNFPPRFSGLQFPNYSSELNVNALELDDSALYLCASSLVRSSYNSPLHFGNGTRLTVT.

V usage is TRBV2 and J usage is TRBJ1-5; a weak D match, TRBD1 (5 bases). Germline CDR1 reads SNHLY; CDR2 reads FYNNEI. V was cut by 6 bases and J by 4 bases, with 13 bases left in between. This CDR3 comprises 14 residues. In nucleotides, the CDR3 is TGTGCCAGCAGGCAGGGTCTAAGGAATCAGCCCCAGCATTTT. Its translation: CASRQGLRNQPQHF.

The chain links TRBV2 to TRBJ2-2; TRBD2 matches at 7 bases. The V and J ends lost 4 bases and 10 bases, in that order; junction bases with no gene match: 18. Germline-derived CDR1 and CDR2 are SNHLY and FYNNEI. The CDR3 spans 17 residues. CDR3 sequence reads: CASSALKASGIPQELFF. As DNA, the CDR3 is TGTGCCAGCAGTGCCCTTAAAGCTAGCGGCATACCCCAGGAGCTGTTTTTT.

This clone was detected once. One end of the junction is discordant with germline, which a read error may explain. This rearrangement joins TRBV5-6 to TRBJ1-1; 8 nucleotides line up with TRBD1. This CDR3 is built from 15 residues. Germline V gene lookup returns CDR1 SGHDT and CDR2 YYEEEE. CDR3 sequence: CASSSLVGVLRTGNF. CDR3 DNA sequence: TGTGCCAGCAGCTCCTTGGTCGGCGTCCTTAGGACAGGGAACTTT. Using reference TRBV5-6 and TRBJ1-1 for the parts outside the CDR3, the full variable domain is DAGVTQSPTHLIKTRGQQVTLRCSPKSGHDTVSWYQQALGQGPQFIFQYYEEEERQRGNFPDRFSGHQFPNYSSELNVNALLLGDSALYLCASSSLVGVLRTGNFGQGTRLTVV.

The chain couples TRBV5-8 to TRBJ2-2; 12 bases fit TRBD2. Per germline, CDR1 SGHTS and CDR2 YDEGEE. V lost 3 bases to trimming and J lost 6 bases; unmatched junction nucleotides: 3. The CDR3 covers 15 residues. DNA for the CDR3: TGTGCCAGCAGCTCGACTAGCGGGAGACCCGGGGAGCTGTTTTTT. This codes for CASSSTSGRPGELFF.

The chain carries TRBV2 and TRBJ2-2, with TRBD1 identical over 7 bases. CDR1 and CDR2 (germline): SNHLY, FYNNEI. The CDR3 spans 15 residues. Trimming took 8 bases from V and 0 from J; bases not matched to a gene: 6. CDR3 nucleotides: TGTGCCAGCCACGGTGGGACAGCGAACACCGGGGAGCTGTTTTTT. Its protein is CASHGGTANTGELFF.

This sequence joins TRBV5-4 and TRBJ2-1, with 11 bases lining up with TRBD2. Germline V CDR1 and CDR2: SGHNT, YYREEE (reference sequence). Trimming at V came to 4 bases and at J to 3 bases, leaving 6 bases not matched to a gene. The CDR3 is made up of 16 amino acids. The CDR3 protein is CASSPTGTSGYNEQFF. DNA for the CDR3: TGTGCCAGCAGCCCAACCGGGACTAGCGGCTACAATGAGCAGTTCTTC.

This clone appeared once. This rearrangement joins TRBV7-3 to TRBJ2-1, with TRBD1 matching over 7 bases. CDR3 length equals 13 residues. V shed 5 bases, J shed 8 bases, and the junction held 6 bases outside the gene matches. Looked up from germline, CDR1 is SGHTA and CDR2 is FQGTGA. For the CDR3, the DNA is TGTGCCAGCAGCGCACACAGGGGACATGAGCAGTTCTTC. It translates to CASSAHRGHEQFF.

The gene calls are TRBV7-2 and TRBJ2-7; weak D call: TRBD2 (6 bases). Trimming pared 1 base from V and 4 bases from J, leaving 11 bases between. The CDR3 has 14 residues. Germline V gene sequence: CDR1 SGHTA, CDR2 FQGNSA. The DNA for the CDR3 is TGTGCCAGCAGCTTAGACCGGGGGTATTACGAGCAGTACTTC. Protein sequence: CASSLDRGYYEQYF.

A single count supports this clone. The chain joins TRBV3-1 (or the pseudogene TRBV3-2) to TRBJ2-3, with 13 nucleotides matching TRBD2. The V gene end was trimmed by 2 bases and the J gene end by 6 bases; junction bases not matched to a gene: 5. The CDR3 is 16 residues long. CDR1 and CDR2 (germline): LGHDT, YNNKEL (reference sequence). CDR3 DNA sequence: TGTGCCAGCAGCCAATCACTAGCGGGAGGGGTGGATACGCAGTATTTT. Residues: CASSQSLAGGVDTQYF.